This entry features one T cell receptor (beta chain) sequence. Its binding antigen is unknown. For each CD8+ T cell subset, flow sorting was done in triplicate, and 300,000 to 350,000 cells per subset went directly into RLT lysis buffer. To keep memory contaminants out, a stringent definition of naive CD8+ T cells was applied: CD45RO-CCR7+CD27+CD95-. Using standard density gradient centrifugation, peripheral blood mononuclear cells were isolated from buffy coats. A FACSAria III was used to flow-sort naive CD8+ T cells into CXCR3-negative and CXCR3-positive populations. An RNeasy Mini Kit was used to extract total RNA from the sorted cells. The CDR3 measures 15 amino acids from cysteine to phenylalanine. The record lacks a DNA sequence. For CDR1 and CDR2, the germline V gene (reference sequence) lists SEHNR and FQNEAQ. The sequencer listed for this sample is NextSeq 550. The Human TCR Profiling Kit (MiLaboratory) was used to prepare UMI-labeled 5' RACE TRB cDNA libraries. The full amount of extracted RNA was used for cDNA synthesis, and the full amount of resulting cDNA was used for PCR amplification. The libraries were made side by side, with each library going through the same number of PCR cycles. As for the authors' bioinformatics: With a minimum of two reads required per UMI, MIGEC and MiXCR pulled out about 50,000 +/- 10,000 unique UMI-labeled TRB cDNA molecules from each library. On average, about 40,000 +/- 10,000 functional in-frame TRB CDR3 nucleotide clonotypes lacking stop codons were found per library. Diversity metrics, including normalized Shannon-Wiener and Chao1, were computed in VDJtools after downsampling to 5000 UMI-labeled TRB molecules per sample. VDJtools computed clonotype-size-weighted physicochemical properties of the central five CDR3 residues: interaction energy, strength, volume and Kidera factor 4. TCRdb reprocessed the sequencing reads and holds a single record per CDR3 protein sequence, with no DNA. The V and J calls were not made by the authors but by TCRdb's processing. The sample table records some 140,000 distinct CDR3 sequences. The ten largest clones add up to 0.49% of the sample.

The data belong to a study of CXCR3-negative and CXCR3-positive naive CD8 T cells (dated by TCRdb to the late 2010s). With regard to the full study: In total, about 130 million TRB reads were obtained, which works out to roughly 1.5 +/- 0.3 million reads per library. TRBV-TRBJ cluster analysis included naive subsets from 5 donors and memory cells from 3 donors. Diversity and physicochemical repertoire analyses covered eleven to twelve donors pooled from two independent experiments. Broad study findings and their caveats: Surface CD5, linked to self-reactivity in mice, was comparable between naive subsets; TCR interaction strength was therefore also inferred from TRB CDR3 physicochemical properties. Naive CXCR3-negative and CXCR3-positive cells from the same donor showed similar TRBV-TRBJ usage, whereas memory cells showed distinct patterns. TRB CDR3s from CXCR3-positive naive cells showed higher hydrophobicity (lower Kidera factor 4), lower energy, and higher strength and volume indices than CXCR3-negative naive cells. Repertoire diversity was comparably high in both naive subsets but much lower in memory CD8+ T cells. Freshly isolated PBMCs were used for most assays because CXCR3 expression partially decreased after cryopreservation.

The chain is made from TRBV7-9 and TRBJ2-7. Sample: naive CXCR3+ CD8+ T cells from blood. What this sample's cell subset or site label stands for: CD45RO-CCR7+CD27+CD95- naive CD8+ T cells expressing CXCR3 (TNR3+). The TCR originated in a human donor in good health. Some clones in this sample may be carry-over from other donors' samples. The CDR3 loop reads CASSSRLARNYEQYF.